This TCR beta chain was identified during a study of CD8 T cells in Susac syndrome (dated by TCRdb to about 2019). Notes on the research overall: The study used repertoire sequencing to test whether antigen drove CD8+ T cell activation and differentiation in Susac syndrome. The study compared CD8+ T cell repertoire clonality among over 9 healthy donors, roughly 14 Susac syndrome patients and approximately 16 multiple sclerosis patients.

Details on this clonotype: Its antigen target is currently unknown. No qualities accompany the bases; no much larger clone lies one base away.

On the study overall, not on this receptor specifically: The number of individuals in the TCR sequencing and HLA analysis was recognized as being relatively small.

The CDR1 and CDR2 encoded by the germline V gene are MNHNS and SASEGT. Trimming costs V 0 bases and J 10 bases, and their ends lie 7 bases apart. From the cysteine through the phenylalanine, the CDR3 covers 12 amino acids. CDR3 DNA is the only sequence kept; it has 36 bases, read in frame from the first base. RNA was extracted using the RNeasy kit, and roughly 0.5 to 1 microgram was reverse transcribed with random hexamers. The immunoSEQ multiplex PCR assay, covering 54 Vbeta and 13 Jbeta segments, was used to amplify TCR beta CDR3 regions. PCR amplification bias was corrected using a synthetic template baseline for primer optimization and computational correction. The authors' pipeline ran thus. Reads were annotated to V, D and J genes according to IMGT and were analyzed with immunoSEQ Analyzer, with only productive sequences retained. To calculate clonality, Shannon entropy was normalized by log2 of the number of productive unique sequences and then subtracted from one. For each patient and control, public and private clones were evaluated among the 100 most prevalent clones. Susac-specific clones were defined as absent from healthy and MS cohorts, some 1,000 published viral clones and other ImmuneACCESS disease sequences. The public reads were reprocessed in TCRdb via fastp at Q25 and MiXCR, keeping in-frame beta chains. Entries that share a CDR3 protein sequence are merged under the most common genes and DNA. The V and J calls reflect TCRdb's pipeline rather than the authors' work. The sample profile shows over 350,000 distinct CDR3 sequences; roughly 85% of them were found once. The top ten hold roughly 0.1% of the sample.

Peripheral blood CD8+ and CD4+ T cells from healthy donors, Susac syndrome patients and multiple sclerosis patients were profiled using high-throughput TCR beta sequencing. Treatment-naive patients with stable or active relapsing-remitting disease fulfilling revised McDonald criteria were used as multiple sclerosis controls. CD8+ TEMRA cells were enriched by FACS, while bulk CD8+ and CD4+ T cells were purified by magnetic negative isolation. Blood was collected in EDTA tubes and processed within 24 hours, with PBMCs isolated through density gradient centrifugation. PBMCs destined for TCR sequencing were cryopreserved in liquid nitrogen and later thawed in a 37 °C water bath. The sorted or isolated CD4+, CD8+ and CD8+ TEMRA cells reached a purity of at least 90%.

The TCR sequence derives from a human donor with multiple sclerosis. In this chain, TRBV6-1 is recombined with TRBJ2-1; confidence is insufficient to name the D gene. The specimen sequenced was CD8+ T cells from PBMCs. The CDR3 is CASSEAPTEQFF. The nucleotide sequence reads as follows: TGTGCCAGCAGTGAAGCGCCTACGGAGCAGTTCTTC.